One and the same sample provided the 21 T cell receptor beta chains below, sequenced in a study of OX40 agonist ivuxolimab in advanced cancers. Generated by immunoSEQ multiplex PCR, the TCRdb table keeps only in-frame clones and is missing some. Seen here are around 19,000 clones, approximately 69% observed once, and the top ten hold roughly 24%. Specimen: CD4+ or CD8+ T cells sorted from blood, collected in a trial of the OX40 agonist ivuxolimab. These receptor sequences come from an adult with an advanced solid tumor such as melanoma, head and neck, liver or kidney cancer.

The chain recombines TRBV7-2 with TRBJ2-7, with 8 bases that match TRBD2. The CDR3 is 15 amino acids. J lost 1 base, V lost 1 base, and 3 bases had no gene match. Germline CDR1 reads SGHTA; CDR2 reads FQGNSA. CDR3 nucleotide sequence: TGTGCCAGCAGCTTAGGCGGGGGGATTTCCTACGAGCAGTACTTC. It yields the protein CASSLGGGISYEQYF.

The chain has TRBV6-5 and TRBJ1-1; D is perhaps TRBD1 (5 bases). Looked up from germline, CDR1 is MNHEY and CDR2 is SVGAGI. Trimming removed 6 bases from V and 1 base from J, with 9 bases in between. The length of the CDR3 is 13 residues. CDR3 coding DNA: TGTGCCAGCAGAATAAGGGGGAACACTGAAGCTTTCTTT. The encoded protein is CASRIRGNTEAFF.

The chain joins TRBV28 to TRBJ2-7, with a weak D call TRBD1 (5 bases). Germline V gives CDR1 MDHEN, CDR2 SYDVKM. The CDR3 is 15 amino acids. V gave up 2 bases and J gave up 2 bases, with 13 bases separating them. The CDR3 coding sequence is TGTGCCAGCAGTTTAAATAGGGGCTACGCCTACGAGCAGTACTTC. Translating it yields CASSLNRGYAYEQYF.

The DNA for the CDR3 is TGTGCCAGCAGCTGGGCGGAAGTACGCGAGCAGTACTTC. Its protein product is CASSWAEVREQYF. The rearrangement links TRBV11-2 to TRBJ2-7; the D is unclear. The germline V gene encodes CDR1 SGHAT and CDR2 FQNNGV. V shed 4 bases and J shed 6 bases, with 13 bases lying between them. This CDR3 has 13 residues.

Points on this clone: Sequence at one end of the junction differs from germline and may be a read error. The chain recombines TRBV7-7 with TRBJ2-3; D is unclear. CDR1 is SSHAT, CDR2 FNYEAQ, per germline (reference sequence). The CDR3 sequence is 13 residues long. The CDR3 DNA is TGTGCTAGCAGCTTAGGACCCACAGATACGCAGTATTTT. Protein product: CASSLGPTDTQYF.

The count of this clone is one. The chain recombines TRBV7-9 with TRBJ2-5; 15 bases match TRBD2. Germline loops: CDR1 SEHNR, CDR2 FQNEAQ (reference sequence). This CDR3 spans 18 amino acids. Trimming cost V 3 bases and J 1 base; bases outside gene matches: 6. CDR3: CASSFPGTSGGFQETQYF. The CDR3 DNA reads as TGTGCCAGCAGCTTTCCCGGGACTAGCGGGGGGTTCCAAGAGACCCAGTACTTC.

With respect to this clone: Mismatch with germline at one junction end may stem from a read error. The chain joins TRBV5-3 to TRBJ2-7; 8 bases line up with TRBD1. TRBV5-3 is an ORF for which the function is uncertain. The CDR3 covers 13 residues. The CDR3 DNA is TGTGCCAGCAGCGCGGGGACAGGCGACCCCTCTCTCTTC. This gives the protein CASSAGTGDPSLF.

The genes are TRBV28 and TRBJ1-2, with 8 bases aligning to TRBD1. Germline CDR1 and CDR2: MDHEN and SYDVKM. V lost 0 bases and J lost 8; bases outside the gene matches: 8. The CDR3 covers 15 residues. The CDR3 nucleotides are TGTGCCAGCAGTTTATGGACAGGGGATTTAAGGGGCTACACCTTC. Protein sequence: CASSLWTGDLRGYTF.

This clone was recorded only once. V and J are TRBV5-8 and TRBJ2-7, with 8 bases identical to TRBD1. This CDR3 has 15 amino acids. Trimming cost V 0 bases and J 5 bases; bases outside gene matches: 7. The germline CDR1 and CDR2 sequences are SGHTS and YDEGEE. The CDR3 region is CASSLGTGLLDEQYF. In DNA form, the CDR3 reads TGTGCCAGCAGCTTGGGGACAGGGCTGTTAGACGAGCAGTACTTC.

The chain recombines TRBV28 with TRBJ2-7; TRBD1 is a possible D gene (5 bases). Germline V lookup: CDR1 MDHEN, CDR2 SYDVKM. The CDR3 length is 12 residues. With 6 bases removed from V and 3 bases from J, the gap between germline ends came to 9 bases. CDR3 sequence: CASSLGVYEQYF. Here the CDR3 DNA reads TGTGCCAGCAGCCTAGGGGTCTACGAGCAGTACTTC.

This clone was observed a handful of times. J is TRBJ2-7 and V is TRBV2; possibly TRBD1 or TRBD2 for D (5 bases each). The length of the CDR3 is 17 residues. From germline, CDR1 is SNHLY and CDR2 FYNNEI. V was cut by 4 bases and J by 0 bases, with 19 bases left in between. The CDR3 region is CASSVPKESGSSYEQYF. The DNA for the CDR3 is TGTGCCAGCAGTGTTCCCAAAGAATCAGGGAGCTCCTACGAGCAGTACTTC.

This chain joins TRBV28 and TRBJ1-4; unclear D gene. Germline CDR1 and CDR2: MDHEN and SYDVKM. Trimming removed 2 bases at V and 8 bases at J, with 15 bases between. CDR3 length equals 15 residues. The CDR3 sequence is CASSLDPGPEEKLFF. In nucleotides, the CDR3 is TGTGCCAGCAGTTTAGACCCCGGGCCCGAGGAAAAACTGTTTTTT.

The chain carries TRBV11-2 and TRBJ1-2, with D unresolved. Trimming removed 1 base at V and 5 bases at J, with 11 bases between. The CDR3 totals 14 residues. Germline V gives CDR1 SGHAT, CDR2 FQNNGV. The CDR3 DNA sequence: TGTGCCAGCAGCTTAGGTCTAGGATTTTATGGCTACACCTTC. It yields the protein CASSLGLGFYGYTF. Full variable domain (remainder filled in from reference TRBV11-2 and TRBJ1-2): EAGVAQSPRYKIIEKRQSVAFWCNPISGHATLYWYQQILGQGPKLLIQFQNNGVVDDSQLPKDRFSAERLKGVDSTLKIQPAKLEDSAVYLCASSLGLGFYGYTFGSGTRLTVV.

This chain connects TRBV27 to TRBJ2-5; no clear D gene. The CDR3 is made up of 15 amino acids. V was clipped by 4 bases and J by 0 bases, with 12 bases between them. The germline CDR1 and CDR2 sequences are MNHEY and SMNVEV (reference sequence). The CDR3 bases are TGTGCCAGCAGTTCAATTAGCCAATACCAAGAGACCCAGTACTTC. It specifies CASSSISQYQETQYF.

The chain couples TRBV28 to TRBJ2-3; D remains unclear. CDR3 length: 13 residues. Germline assignment: CDR1 MDHEN and CDR2 SYDVKM. Between the trimmed V and J ends, which lost 2 bases and 5 bases, there was a span of 8 bases. The CDR3 nucleotides are TGTGCCAGCAGTTTAGGATACATAGATACGCAGTATTTT. Translation: CASSLGYIDTQYF.

This clone was recorded once. The V and J genes are TRBV6-1 and TRBJ2-7, with TRBD1 as a possible D gene (6 bases). The CDR3 length is 18 residues. From germline, CDR1 is MNHNS and CDR2 SASEGT. Trimming pared 3 bases from V and 5 bases from J, leaving 26 bases between. The CDR3 loop is CASSENRYRTADRDEQYF. The CDR3 nucleotides are TGTGCCAGCAGTGAGAATCGGTATAGGACAGCGGATCGGGACGAGCAGTACTTC.

The chain recombines TRBV15 with TRBJ2-2; possibly TRBD1 for D (5 bases). V was pared by 5 bases and J by 1 base, with 14 bases between. The length of the CDR3 is 16 residues. Germline V gene data show CDR1 as LNHNV and CDR2 as YYDKDF (reference sequence). CDR3 bases: TGTGCCACCAGCCCCTCCGGCGGACAGAACACCGGGGAGCTGTTTTTT. Its translation: CATSPSGGQNTGELFF.

The chain recombines TRBV19 with TRBJ2-2, with D hard to call. The germline V gene has CDR1 LNHDA and CDR2 SQIVND (reference sequence). The ends were cut back, 1 base at V and 7 bases at J, with 4 bases in the middle. The CDR3 totals 12 residues. The CDR3 loop reads CASSIGSGELFF. For the CDR3, the DNA is TGTGCCAGTAGTATAGGCAGCGGGGAGCTGTTTTTT.

V usage is TRBV11-2 and J usage is TRBJ2-7; D call uncertain. CDR3 length equals 13 residues. The ends were cut back, 0 bases at V and 4 bases at J, with 7 bases in the middle. Germline CDR1 is SGHAT and CDR2 is FQNNGV. CDR3 sequence (DNA): TGTGCCAGCAGCTTAGATTACGGGTACGAGCAGTACTTC. Amino acids: CASSLDYGYEQYF.

The CDR3 coding sequence is TGTGCCAGCAGTGAAGTCCCAGGGGAGACCCAGTACTTC. Protein sequence: CASSEVPGETQYF. The chain joins TRBV6-1 to TRBJ2-5; TRBD1 is a possible D gene (5 bases). Trimming pared 1 base from V and 5 bases from J, leaving 8 bases between. The CDR3 covers 13 residues. Germline V lookup: CDR1 MNHNS, CDR2 SASEGT.

The gene calls are TRBV9 and TRBJ2-5; D perhaps matches TRBD1 (6 bases). Germline V gene sequence: CDR1 SGDLS, CDR2 YYNGEE. With 0 bases removed from V and 1 base from J, the gap between germline ends came to 10 bases. CDR3 size: 15 residues. The CDR3: CASSVGGRPQETQYF. CDR3 nucleotide sequence: TGTGCCAGCAGCGTAGGGGGGCGTCCCCAAGAGACCCAGTACTTC.